This T cell receptor (beta chain) was identified in a study of T cells in Graves' hyperthyroidism and ophthalmopathy. Study-wide results and limits: A 13 V-J model separated ophthalmopathy from stable hyperthyroidism. Also found in blood were most expanded thyroid clonotypes above 0.001.

From germline, CDR1 is LGHNA and CDR2 YNFKEQ. Trimming pared 4 bases from V and 5 bases from J, leaving 15 bases between. This CDR3 region has 14 residues. At least ten counts were recorded for this clonotype. Its antigen is unknown. Exclusions: uncontrolled infection, other autoimmune disease, pregnancy, lactation. Amplified TCR beta CDR3 regions derived from RNA transcripts. First-round RT-PCR targeting the TCR CDR3 was performed with the HTBI primer set. TCRdb re-called the multiplex PCR reads through MiXCR, storing one row per CDR3 protein. The sample yields 250,000 to 350,000 distinct CDR3 sequences, roughly 15% seen once.

The sequencing sample was made of blood. This clonotype was sampled from a young man with Graves' hyperthyroidism. V and J are TRBV4-2 and TRBJ2-7, with D maybe TRBD2 (6 bases). The CDR3, as DNA: TGTGCCAGCAGCCGCCGACTAGTGCGCAACGAGCAGTACTTC. Translating gives CASSRRLVRNEQYF.